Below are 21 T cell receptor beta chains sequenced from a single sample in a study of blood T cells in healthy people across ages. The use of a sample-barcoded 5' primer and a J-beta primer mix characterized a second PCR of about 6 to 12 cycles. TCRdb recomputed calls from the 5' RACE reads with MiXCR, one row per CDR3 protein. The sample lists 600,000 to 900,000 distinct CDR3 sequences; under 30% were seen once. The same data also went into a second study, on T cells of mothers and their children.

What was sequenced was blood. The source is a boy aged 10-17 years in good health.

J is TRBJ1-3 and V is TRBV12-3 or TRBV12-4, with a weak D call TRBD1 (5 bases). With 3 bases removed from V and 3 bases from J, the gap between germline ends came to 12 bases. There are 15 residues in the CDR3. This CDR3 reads CASSLLGQGGNTIYF. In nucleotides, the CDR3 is TGTGCCAGCAGTTTGCTCGGGCAGGGTGGAAACACCATATATTTT.

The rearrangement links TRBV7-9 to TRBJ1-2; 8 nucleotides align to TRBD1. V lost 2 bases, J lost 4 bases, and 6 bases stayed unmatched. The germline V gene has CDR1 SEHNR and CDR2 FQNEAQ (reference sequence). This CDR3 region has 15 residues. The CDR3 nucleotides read TGTGCCAGCAGCTTACCCGGGACAGGAAGCTATGGCTACACCTTC. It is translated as CASSLPGTGSYGYTF.

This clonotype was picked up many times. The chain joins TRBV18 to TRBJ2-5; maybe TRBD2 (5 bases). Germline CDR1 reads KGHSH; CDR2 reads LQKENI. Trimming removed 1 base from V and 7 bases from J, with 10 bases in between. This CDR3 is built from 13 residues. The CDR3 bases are TGTGCCAGCTCACCACAGCGAGAGGGGACCCAGTACTTC. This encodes CASSPQREGTQYF.

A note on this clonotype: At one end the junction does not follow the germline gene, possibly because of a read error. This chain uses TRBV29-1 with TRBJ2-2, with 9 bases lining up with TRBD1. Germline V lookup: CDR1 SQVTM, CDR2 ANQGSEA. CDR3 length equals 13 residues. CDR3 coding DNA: TGCGGCGTGGGACAGGGCTTCGACGGGGAGCTGTTTTTT. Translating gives CGVGQGFDGELFF.

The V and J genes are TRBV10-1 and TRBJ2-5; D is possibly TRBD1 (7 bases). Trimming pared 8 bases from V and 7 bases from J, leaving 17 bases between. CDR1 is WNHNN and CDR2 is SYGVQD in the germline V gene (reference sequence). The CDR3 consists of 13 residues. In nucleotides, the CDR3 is TGCGCCAGCTCCCAGGGGGGAGCGGCGACCCAGTACTTC. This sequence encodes CASSQGGAATQYF.

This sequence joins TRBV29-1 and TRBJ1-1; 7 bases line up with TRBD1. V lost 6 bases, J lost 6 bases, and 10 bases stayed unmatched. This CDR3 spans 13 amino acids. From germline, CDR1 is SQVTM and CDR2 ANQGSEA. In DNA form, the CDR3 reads TGCAGCGTGGCCGGGACAGTAAGAGCTGAAGCTTTCTTT. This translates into CSVAGTVRAEAFF.

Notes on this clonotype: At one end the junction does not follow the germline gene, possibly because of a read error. CDR3 sequence reads: CTSSVRQGSGNTIYF. The CDR3 coding sequence is TGTACCAGCAGCGTGCGACAGGGGTCTGGAAACACCATATATTTT. The J gene is TRBJ1-3, the V gene TRBV12-3 or TRBV12-4; TRBD1 matches 8 bases. The CDR3 spans 15 residues.

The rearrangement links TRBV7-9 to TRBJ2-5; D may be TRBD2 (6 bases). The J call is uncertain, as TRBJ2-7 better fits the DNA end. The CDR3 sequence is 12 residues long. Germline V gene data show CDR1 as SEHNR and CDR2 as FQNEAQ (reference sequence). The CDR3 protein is CASRQEGYEQYF. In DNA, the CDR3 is TGTGCCAGCAGGCAGGAGGGGTACGAGCAGTACTTC.

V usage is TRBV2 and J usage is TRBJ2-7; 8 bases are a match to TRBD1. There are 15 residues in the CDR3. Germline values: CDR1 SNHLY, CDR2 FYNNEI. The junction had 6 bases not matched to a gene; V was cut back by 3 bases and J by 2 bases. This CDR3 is CASSDGQGRAYEQYF. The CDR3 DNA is TGTGCCAGCAGTGACGGACAGGGACGTGCCTACGAGCAGTACTTC.

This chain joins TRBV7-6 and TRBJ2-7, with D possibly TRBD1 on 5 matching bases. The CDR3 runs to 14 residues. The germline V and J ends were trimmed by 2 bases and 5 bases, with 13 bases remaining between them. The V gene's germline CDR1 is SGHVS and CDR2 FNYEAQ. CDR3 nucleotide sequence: TGTGCCAGCAGCTTATCCGTGGGGCGGAACGAGCAGTACTTC. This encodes CASSLSVGRNEQYF.

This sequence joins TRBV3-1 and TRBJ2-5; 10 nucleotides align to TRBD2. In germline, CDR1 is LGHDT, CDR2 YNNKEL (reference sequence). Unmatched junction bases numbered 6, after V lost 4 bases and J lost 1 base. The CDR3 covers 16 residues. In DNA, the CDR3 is TGTGCCAGCAGCCGGGCAGCGGGGGGGTTCCAAGAGACCCAGTACTTC. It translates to CASSRAAGGFQETQYF.

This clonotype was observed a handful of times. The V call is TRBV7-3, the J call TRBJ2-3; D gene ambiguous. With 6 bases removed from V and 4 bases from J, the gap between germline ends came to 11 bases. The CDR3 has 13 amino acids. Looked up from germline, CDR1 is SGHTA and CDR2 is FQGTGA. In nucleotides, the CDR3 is TGTGCCAGCAGTTTTTCTCGGTCAGATACGCAGTATTTT. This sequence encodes CASSFSRSDTQYF.

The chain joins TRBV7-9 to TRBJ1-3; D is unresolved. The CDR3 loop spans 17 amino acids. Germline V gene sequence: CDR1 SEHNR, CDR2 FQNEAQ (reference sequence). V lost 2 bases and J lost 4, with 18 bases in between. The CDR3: CASSLMLRGPEGNTIYF. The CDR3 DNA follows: TGTGCCAGCAGCTTAATGTTGAGAGGACCCGAAGGAAACACCATATATTTT.

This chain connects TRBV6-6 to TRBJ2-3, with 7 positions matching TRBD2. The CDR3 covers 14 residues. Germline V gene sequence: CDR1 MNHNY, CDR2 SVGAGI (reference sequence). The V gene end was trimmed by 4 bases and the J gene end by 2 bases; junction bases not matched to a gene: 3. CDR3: CASSLAGHTDTQYF. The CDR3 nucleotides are TGTGCCAGCAGTTTAGCGGGTCACACAGATACGCAGTATTTT.

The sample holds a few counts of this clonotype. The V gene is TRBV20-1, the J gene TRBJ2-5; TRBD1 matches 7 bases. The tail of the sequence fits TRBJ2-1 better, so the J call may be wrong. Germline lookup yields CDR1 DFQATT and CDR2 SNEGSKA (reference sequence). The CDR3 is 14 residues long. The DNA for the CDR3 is TGCAGTGCCCTCCGGGACAGTCAATACAATGAGCAGTTCTTC. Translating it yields CSALRDSQYNEQFF.

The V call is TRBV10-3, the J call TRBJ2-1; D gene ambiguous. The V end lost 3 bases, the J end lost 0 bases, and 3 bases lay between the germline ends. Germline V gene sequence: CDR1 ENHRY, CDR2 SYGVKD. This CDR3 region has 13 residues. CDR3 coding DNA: TGTGCCATCAGTGACGTCTCCTACAATGAGCAGTTCTTC. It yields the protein CAISDVSYNEQFF.

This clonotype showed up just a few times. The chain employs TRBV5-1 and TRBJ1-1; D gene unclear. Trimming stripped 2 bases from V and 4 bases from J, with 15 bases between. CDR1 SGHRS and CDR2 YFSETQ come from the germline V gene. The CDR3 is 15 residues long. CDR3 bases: TGCGCCAGCAGCTTTTCGGGATCCTCGGGCACTGAAGCTTTCTTT. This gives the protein CASSFSGSSGTEAFF.

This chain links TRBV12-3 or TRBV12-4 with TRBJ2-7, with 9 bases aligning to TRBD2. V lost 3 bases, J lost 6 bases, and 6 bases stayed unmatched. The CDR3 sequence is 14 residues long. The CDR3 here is CASSFSLAGCEQYF. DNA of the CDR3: TGTGCCAGCAGTTTTAGTCTAGCGGGGTGCGAGCAGTACTTC.

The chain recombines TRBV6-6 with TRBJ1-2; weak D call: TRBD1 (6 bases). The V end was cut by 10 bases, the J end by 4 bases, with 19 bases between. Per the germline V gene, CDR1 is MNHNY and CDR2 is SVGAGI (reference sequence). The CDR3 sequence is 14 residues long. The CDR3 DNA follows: TGTGCCATCTCTAGAGGGGGGACTGGCTATGGCTACACCTTC. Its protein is CAISRGGTGYGYTF.

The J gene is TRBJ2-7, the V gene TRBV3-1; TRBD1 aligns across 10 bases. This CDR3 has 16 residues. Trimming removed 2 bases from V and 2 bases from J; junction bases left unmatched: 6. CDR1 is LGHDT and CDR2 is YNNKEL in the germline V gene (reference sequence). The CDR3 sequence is CASSQRGQGPTYEQYF. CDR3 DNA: TGTGCCAGCAGCCAACGGGGACAGGGGCCGACCTACGAGCAGTACTTC.

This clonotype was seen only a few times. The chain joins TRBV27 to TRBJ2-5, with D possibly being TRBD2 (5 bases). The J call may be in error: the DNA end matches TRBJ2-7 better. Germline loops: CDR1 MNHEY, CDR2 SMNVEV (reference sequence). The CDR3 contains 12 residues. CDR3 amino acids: CATRGLSYEQYF. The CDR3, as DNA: TGTGCCACCCGAGGACTCTCCTACGAGCAGTACTTC.